A single sample gave rise to the 12 T cell receptor beta chains below, sequenced in a study of T cells in localized non-small cell lung cancer. Repertoires were generated with immunoSEQ multiplex PCR, while TCRdb's copy carries only in-frame clones and drops some. The table lists about 78,000 clones, approximately 85% of them singletons. Source: peripheral blood, taken before any cancer treatment. The source of these receptors is a man aged 40 to 70 with stage I lung adenocarcinoma.

The chain employs TRBV7-2 and TRBJ2-7; possible D gene TRBD2, 6 bases. CDR3 length: 15 amino acids. Trimming shortened V by 4 bases and J by 0 bases, and 13 bases separated the two germline ends. From germline, CDR1 is SGHTA and CDR2 FQGNSA. The CDR3 nucleotides are TGTGCCAGCAGCTGGGACTCCATAAACTCCTACGAGCAGTACTTC. It specifies CASSWDSINSYEQYF. The full variable domain, rest sourced from reference TRBV7-2 and TRBJ2-7, is GAGVSQSPSNKVTEKGKDVELRCDPISGHTALYWYRQSLGQGLEFLIYFQGNSAPDKSGLPSDRFSAERTGGSVSTLTIQRTQQEDSAVYLCASSWDSINSYEQYFGPGTRLTVT.

The rearrangement joins TRBV7-2 to TRBJ2-6, with 9 bases lining up with TRBD1. Trimming at V came to 5 bases and at J to 0 bases, leaving 5 bases not matched to a gene. CDR3 length equals 17 residues. The germline V gene encodes CDR1 SGHTA and CDR2 FQGNSA. CDR3 residues: CASSRGTGLSGANVLTF. The CDR3 bases are TGTGCCAGCAGCCGTGGGACAGGGCTCTCTGGGGCCAACGTCCTGACTTTC.

This clone was counted once. V gene TRBV11-3 combines with J gene TRBJ1-1; D uncertain. The CDR3 extends over 14 amino acids. V gave up 1 base and J gave up 1 base, with 7 bases separating them. Germline CDR1 is SGHNT and CDR2 is YENEEA. CDR3 sequence reads: CASSLGPGNTEAFF. The CDR3 DNA follows: TGTGCCAGCAGCTTAGGTCCGGGGAACACTGAAGCTTTCTTT.

The chain uses TRBV6-5 and TRBJ1-2; no definite D call. Per germline, CDR1 MNHEY and CDR2 SVGAGI. This CDR3 is built from 13 residues. V was cut by 4 bases and J by 6 bases, with 12 bases left in between. In DNA form, the CDR3 reads TGTGCCAGCAGTTTTTCCCTTGGCAATGGCTACACCTTC. This codes for CASSFSLGNGYTF.

The rearrangement uses TRBV6-1 and TRBJ1-5; D call uncertain. The V gene's germline CDR1 is MNHNS and CDR2 SASEGT. V lost 5 bases and J 7 bases, leaving 6 bases between the germline ends. The CDR3 contains 11 residues. Written as DNA, the CDR3 is TGTGCCAGCAGTACCGAACAGCCCCAGCATTTT. Translating gives CASSTEQPQHF.

This chain connects TRBV7-8 to TRBJ1-2; D remains ambiguous. Looked up from germline, CDR1 is SGHVS and CDR2 is FQNEAQ. V lost 5 bases and J 6 bases, leaving 10 bases between the germline ends. The CDR3 runs 12 residues. CDR3: CASSQSDNGYTF. As DNA, the CDR3 is TGTGCCAGCAGCCAAAGCGATAATGGCTACACCTTC.

This chain connects TRBV11-3 to TRBJ2-1; 12 bases are shared with TRBD2. Losses at the gene ends were 5 bases for V and 9 bases for J; bases not matched to a gene: 8. The germline V gene encodes CDR1 SGHNT and CDR2 YENEEA. The CDR3 is 15 amino acids. CDR3: CASSLRLAGVAEQFF. The CDR3 coding sequence is TGTGCCAGCAGCCTCAGACTAGCGGGAGTCGCTGAGCAGTTCTTC.

J is TRBJ1-4 and V is TRBV7-2; maybe TRBD1 (5 bases). The CDR3 loop spans 15 amino acids. Trimming stripped 5 bases from V and 8 bases from J, with 18 bases between. In germline, CDR1 is SGHTA, CDR2 FQGNSA. This CDR3 reads CASSIKRGVTEKLFF. CDR3 DNA sequence: TGTGCCAGCAGCATTAAACGAGGGGTGACCGAAAAACTGTTTTTT.

This rearrangement joins TRBV18 to TRBJ2-2; D possibly matches TRBD1 or TRBD2 (5 bases each). There are 17 residues in the CDR3. V gave up 5 bases and J gave up 7 bases, with 23 bases separating them. CDR1 is KGHSH, CDR2 LQKENI, per germline. The CDR3 loop reads CASSRQFGGGADGELFF. In DNA form, the CDR3 reads TGTGCCAGCTCAAGACAATTCGGAGGTGGGGCCGACGGGGAGCTGTTTTTT.

This chain links TRBV9 with TRBJ2-2, with TRBD2 identical over 7 bases. The germline V gene has CDR1 SGDLS and CDR2 YYNGEE. The CDR3 extends over 15 amino acids. Trimming at V came to 0 bases and at J to 2 bases, leaving 1 base not matched to a gene. The CDR3 sequence: CASSVASGNTGELFF. CDR3 nucleotides: TGTGCCAGCAGCGTAGCTAGCGGCAACACCGGGGAGCTGTTTTTT.

This rearrangement joins TRBV7-2 to TRBJ1-5, with a weak D call TRBD1 (5 bases). Germline V gene data show CDR1 as SGHTA and CDR2 as FQGNSA. V lost 1 base and J 3 bases, leaving 10 bases between the germline ends. CDR3 size: 15 residues. The CDR3 is CASSLGTGFNQPQHF. Here the CDR3 DNA reads TGTGCCAGCAGCTTAGGAACAGGATTCAATCAGCCCCAGCATTTT. The whole variable domain, remainder taken from reference TRBV7-2 and TRBJ1-5, is GAGVSQSPSNKVTEKGKDVELRCDPISGHTALYWYRQSLGQGLEFLIYFQGNSAPDKSGLPSDRFSAERTGGSVSTLTIQRTQQEDSAVYLCASSLGTGFNQPQHFGDGTRLSIL.

This clone was picked up one time. This chain connects TRBV21-1 to TRBJ1-1. TRBV21-1 represents a pseudogene. The CDR3 contains 13 residues. CDR3 sequence reads: CATHPGKVAEAFF. CDR3 in DNA: TGTGCCACCCATCCGGGGAAAGTGGCTGAAGCTTTCTTT.